This TCR beta chain comes out of a study of shared clonotypes between healthy human individuals. Study-wide background: Every donor yielded three CD4 naive, three CD4 memory, two CD8 naive and one CD8 memory plate.

Concerning this clone: Its antigen is not identified.

For sorted subsets, roughly 200 ng DNA per replicate equaled about 30,000 T cell genomes. Per the authors' pipeline: Junction-only sequences without quality scores were provided by ImmunoSEQ, so filtering was different. Sequencing used immunoSEQ multiplex PCR; TCRdb keeps in-frame clones, though not all of them. V, J and clone size are those of that table, while D and trimming were read from the DNA. The sample contains about 2.4 million clones, around nine tenths of which appear only once. Germline values: CDR1 SGDLS, CDR2 YYNGEE. V lost 3 bases, J lost 2 bases, and 14 bases lay in between. The CDR3 runs to 15 residues. Findings and caveats of the study: For sorted subsets, rarefaction showed incomplete sequencing despite large depth.

This sequence originates from a man younger than 35 in good health. The sample was naive CD4+ T cells sorted from blood. Subset here: CD45RA+ positively selected. The rearrangement links TRBV9 to TRBJ1-1, with D possibly being TRBD1 (6 bases). CDR3 in amino acids: CASSAQTGINTEAFF. The CDR3, as DNA: TGTGCCAGCAGCGCCCAGACAGGAATCAACACTGAAGCTTTCTTT.